This T cell receptor (beta chain) derives from a study of blood T cell repertoires in COVID-19 (dated by TCRdb to 2018 to 2021). Regarding the study in general: Collaborator samples came from the United States, Italy and Spain and covered acute and convalescent phases of COVID-19. Deeply sampled blood TCRbeta repertoires from subjects exposed to, actively infected with, or recovered from COVID-19 were included in the dataset. Where available, HLA class I and class II types were obtained from metadata supplied by the sample provider rather than from assay-based typing. The material from the prospective study consisted of cDNA or gDNA derived from T cells, B-cell-depleted T cells, or PBMCs. A freely available public database, intended as a resource for researchers studying the immune response to SARS-CoV-2, is where the repertoires were released. The samples were drawn from two sources: the first 160 participants of the ongoing ImmuneRACE study, and 1,200 or so subjects contributed by 6 global collaborators. The sample metadata nearly always contained a de-identified subject ID, COVID-19 status, age in years and sex. Overall study results and their limits: How much clinical and demographic metadata was included differed by source and by participant, and the metadata was provided uncurated.

The immunoSEQ Assay, a bias-controlled multiplex PCR, was used to amplify TCRbeta CDR3 regions from genomic DNA. For the original study's pipeline: Nucleated cell counts per sample were estimated from amplification of reference gene primers within the assay. To quantify the absolute abundance of each unique TCRbeta CDR3 rearrangement, sequence reads were collapsed and filtered. For each sample, productive Simpson clonality was calculated by taking the square root of Simpson's diversity index across productive rearrangements. Entries here come from immuneACCESS through TCRdb and include only in-frame sequences with V and J called. Some clones fail to appear in such tables; in the studies checked, an unresolved V gene covers under half of the shortfall, and the cause of the remainder is unknown. The V and J calls and clone size were taken over from that table, and D and trimming were inferred from the DNA. Present in this sample are 300,000 to 350,000 clones, roughly 86% of which were seen just once. The leading ten clones occupy over 1% of the sample.

In the prospective study, participants were roughly 18 to 100 years old, resided in fewer than 25 geographic areas of the United States, and were enrolled through a virtual design. Cohort assignment in the prospective study relied on participant-reported clinical history from a screening survey and a study questionnaire. Exposed participants were defined as having been in contact with someone with a PCR-confirmed or clinician-diagnosed COVID-19 case within 2 weeks of study entry. In the prospective study, mobile phlebotomists collected whole blood, serum and a nasopharyngeal or oropharyngeal swab from each participant. Over a roughly 2-month period, participants in the prospective study had the option of providing additional blood draws and questionnaires. Before DNA extraction, prospective study blood samples were shipped either frozen or at room temperature. The germline V gene provides CDR1 SGDLS and CDR2 YYNGEE. The V and J ends are trimmed by 0 bases and 8 bases, leaving 12 bases between them. The CDR3 contains 14 residues, cysteine and phenylalanine counted. Only the CDR3 region is kept as DNA, spanning 42 bases read in frame from base 1.

About this clone itself: Its antigen is currently not known. No base quality values were provided; no much bigger clone lies one nucleotide off.

The sample comprised PBMCs or T cells enriched from blood (not recorded which). The chain is made from TRBV9 and TRBJ2-1, with TRBD2 as a weak D call on 5 bases. The TCR was taken from a woman younger than 45 who had been exposed to COVID-19. The bases read TGTGCCAGCAGCGTAGGGCTAGCTAGGGATGAGCAGTTCTTC. This yields the protein CASSVGLARDEQFF.